These 19 T cell receptor beta chains share one sample of origin, sequenced in a study of radiotherapy plus CTLA-4 blockade in lung cancer listed by TCRdb under 2018. Library construction relied on the immunoSEQ multiplex PCR assay. TCRdb provides this immuneACCESS table in a form limited to in-frame rearrangements. Some clones are lacking; in checked studies, under half of them reflect an unresolved V gene, and why the rest are absent is not known. The sample profile shows about 60,000 clones; 75% to 85% of them were found once. The ten largest clones represent around 4.2% of the sample. The sample was peripheral blood, taken from a patient treated with radiotherapy plus ipilimumab. The receptors stem from a human donor with non-small cell lung cancer who had a partial response to radiotherapy plus ipilimumab.

The chain carries TRBV18 and TRBJ2-5; 8 nucleotides align to TRBD1. V shed 2 bases and J 5 bases; nucleotides not matched to a gene: 4. The CDR3 consists of 14 residues. CDR1 and CDR2 (germline): KGHSH, LQKENI. Here the CDR3 DNA reads TGTGCCAGCTCACCAAGACAGGGGCCGGAGACCCAGTACTTC. This sequence encodes CASSPRQGPETQYF. The full variable domain, completed using reference TRBV18 and TRBJ2-5, is NAGVMQNPRHLVRRRGQEARLRCSPMKGHSHVYWYRQLPEEGLKFMVYLQKENIIDESGMPKERFSAEFPKEGPSILRIQQVVRGDSAAYFCASSPRQGPETQYFGPGTRLLVL.

The chain is built from TRBV4-3 and TRBJ1-6; a possible D gene is TRBD1 (5 bases). Germline CDR1 is LGHNA and CDR2 is YSLEER. Between the trimmed V and J ends, which lost 3 bases and 7 bases, there was a span of 16 bases. The CDR3 consists of 16 residues. CDR3 in DNA: TGCGCCAGCAGCCAGGACACCACCTCTCCCAATTCACCCCTCCACTTT. Its translation: CASSQDTTSPNSPLHF.

In this sample, this clone turned up once. This CDR3 is CASSLLAGGPKEQFF. CDR3 DNA sequence: TGTGCCAGCAGCTTGTTAGCGGGGGGGCCAAAAGAGCAGTTCTTC. The chain recombines TRBV5-5 with TRBJ2-1, with 11 bases that match TRBD2. After removal of 1 base from V and 10 bases from J, the junction contained 7 bases not matched to a gene. CDR1 SGHKS and CDR2 YYEKEE come from the germline V gene (reference sequence). CDR3 length: 15 residues.

This clone was detected a few times. The CDR3 region is CASSQLEVLREKLFF. DNA of the CDR3: TGTGCCAGCAGCCAGTTAGAGGTTCTCCGTGAAAAACTGTTTTTT. The chain uses TRBV4-2 and TRBJ1-4; no clear D gene. In germline, CDR1 is LGHNA, CDR2 YNFKEQ. The CDR3 is 15 residues long. V was cut by 3 bases and J by 7 bases, with 15 bases left in between.

The chain couples TRBV27 to TRBJ1-1; TRBD1 matches 7 bases. Germline lookup yields CDR1 MNHEY and CDR2 SMNVEV (reference sequence). This CDR3 contains 14 residues. J lost 3 bases, V lost 4 bases, and 5 bases had no gene match. CDR3 nucleotide sequence: TGTGCCAGCAGTTCACCGGGACAGTACACTGAAGCTTTCTTT. Its translation: CASSSPGQYTEAFF.

The chain employs TRBV7-9 and TRBJ2-1; 11 positions match TRBD1. The trim removed 5 bases at V and 7 bases at J, leaving 10 bases unmatched. CDR3 length equals 16 residues. Germline V gene sequence: CDR1 SEHNR, CDR2 FQNEAQ (reference sequence). CDR3 sequence: CASSPLTGQGGNEQFF. The CDR3 coding sequence is TGTGCCAGCAGCCCGCTAACGGGACAGGGGGGTAATGAGCAGTTCTTC.

This rearrangement joins TRBV6-6 to TRBJ1-5; 8 nucleotides align to TRBD1. The V and J ends lost 7 bases and 0 bases, in that order; junction bases with no gene match: 8. The length of the CDR3 is 16 residues. Looked up from germline, CDR1 is MNHNY and CDR2 is SVGAGI (reference sequence). CDR3 amino acids: CASNRGTLNSNQPQHF. The CDR3 DNA is TGTGCCAGCAACAGGGGGACGTTGAATAGCAATCAGCCCCAGCATTTT.

This clone came up a few times. This chain joins TRBV20-1 and TRBJ2-7; perhaps TRBD2 as D (7 bases). The CDR3 consists of 11 residues. V dropped 6 bases and J dropped 12 bases, with 18 bases sitting between them. Germline assignment: CDR1 DFQATT and CDR2 SNEGSKA (reference sequence). As DNA, the CDR3 is TGCAGTGCCAAGGGGGGGACGAAGCGGTACTTC. It codes for CSAKGGTKRYF.

This clone appeared a few times. V usage is TRBV6-5 and J usage is TRBJ1-6; weak D call: TRBD1 (5 bases). V was pared by 7 bases and J by 9 bases, with 13 bases between. This CDR3 comprises 13 residues. CDR1 is MNHEY and CDR2 is SVGAGI in the germline V gene. CDR3: CASMEGMGSPLHF. The CDR3 DNA sequence: TGTGCCAGCATGGAGGGGATGGGTTCACCCCTCCACTTT.

The chain has TRBV7-9 and TRBJ2-7, with 8 bases aligning to TRBD2. J lost 3 bases, V lost 3 bases, and 4 bases had no gene match. CDR3 size: 14 residues. Germline values: CDR1 SEHNR, CDR2 FQNEAQ (reference sequence). Written as DNA, the CDR3 is TGTGCCAGCAGCTTCGGGGGGGATCACTACGAGCAGTACTTC. It is translated as CASSFGGDHYEQYF.

This chain links TRBV21-1 with TRBJ2-2; the table gives TRBD1 as D, unverified against the DNA. TRBV21-1 is described as a pseudogene. This CDR3 is built from 15 residues. As DNA, the CDR3 is TGTGCCAGCAGCCCCCCGGCAGGGCTAGCCGGGGAGCTGTTTTTT. Amino acids: CASSPPAGLAGELFF.

This clone appeared a few times. The chain joins TRBV9 to TRBJ1-2, with 8 bases aligning to TRBD1. CDR1 SGDLS and CDR2 YYNGEE come from the germline V gene. CDR3 length: 12 residues. The ends lost 3 bases at V and 6 bases at J; junction bases unmatched: 1. The CDR3 bases are TGTGCCAGCAGCGCGACAGGGGATGGCTACACCTTC. It is translated as CASSATGDGYTF.

The chain has TRBV6-5 and TRBJ1-3; D call uncertain. Germline V gives CDR1 MNHEY, CDR2 SVGAGI. CDR3 size: 14 residues. V dropped 6 bases and J dropped 0 bases, with 9 bases sitting between them. The CDR3 protein is CASSRRPSGNTIYF. DNA of the CDR3: TGTGCCAGCAGCCGCAGGCCCTCTGGAAACACCATATATTTT.

The CDR3 protein is CASSAIDTQYF. The CDR3 DNA reads as TGTGCCAGCAGCGCGATAGATACGCAGTATTTT. The chain joins TRBV7-2 to TRBJ2-3; D gene uncertain. V lost 5 bases to trimming and J lost 5 bases, with 5 bases between them. Per the germline V gene, CDR1 is SGHTA and CDR2 is FQGNSA. The CDR3 contains 11 residues.

This rearrangement joins TRBV11-2 to TRBJ2-3; D possibly corresponds to TRBD2 (5 bases). CDR3 length equals 16 residues. The V end lost 5 bases, the J end lost 2 bases, and 17 bases lay between the germline ends. CDR1 is SGHAT, CDR2 FQNNGV, per germline. The CDR3 DNA follows: TGTGCCAGCAGCCAAAAGCCCCCGGGGTACACAGATACGCAGTATTTT. It translates to CASSQKPPGYTDTQYF. Based on the CDR3 plus reference TRBV11-2 and TRBJ2-3, the full variable domain is EAGVAQSPRYKIIEKRQSVAFWCNPISGHATLYWYQQILGQGPKLLIQFQNNGVVDDSQLPKDRFSAERLKGVDSTLKIQPAKLEDSAVYLCASSQKPPGYTDTQYFGPGTRLTVL.

The chain is built from TRBV15 and TRBJ2-5; possibly TRBD2 for D (6 bases). V lost 3 bases and J lost 7, with 12 bases in between. The CDR3 has 13 residues. CDR1 and CDR2 (germline): LNHNV, YYDKDF (reference sequence). CDR3 sequence reads: CATSRGGTATQYF. The DNA of the CDR3 is TGTGCCACCAGCAGGGGGGGAACCGCGACCCAGTACTTC.

The chain combines TRBV19 with TRBJ1-2, with TRBD1 identical over 7 bases. Germline lookup yields CDR1 LNHDA and CDR2 SQIVND (reference sequence). With V trimmed by 6 bases and J by 4 bases, 8 bases remained unmatched. The CDR3 covers 14 residues. The CDR3 DNA reads TGTGCCAGTAGCCCCGGAGGGGGCAGCTATGGCTACACCTTC. Translation: CASSPGGGSYGYTF.

The chain couples TRBV6-6 to TRBJ2-7, with D perhaps matching TRBD1 (6 bases). The ends were cut back, 10 bases at V and 0 bases at J, with 13 bases in the middle. CDR1 and CDR2 (germline): MNHNY, SVGAGI (reference sequence). CDR3 length equals 13 residues. The CDR3 loop reads CAINDRSSYEQYF. The CDR3 DNA reads TGTGCCATCAACGACAGGAGCTCCTACGAGCAGTACTTC.

The chain links TRBV19 to TRBJ2-7; 7 positions match TRBD1. The CDR3 length is 14 residues. V lost 5 bases and J lost 0; bases outside the gene matches: 4. The V gene's germline CDR1 is LNHDA and CDR2 SQIVND (reference sequence). CDR3 DNA: TGTGCCAGTAGTGGGGCAGGGGGCTCCTACGAGCAGTACTTC. Translated, it gives CASSGAGGSYEQYF.